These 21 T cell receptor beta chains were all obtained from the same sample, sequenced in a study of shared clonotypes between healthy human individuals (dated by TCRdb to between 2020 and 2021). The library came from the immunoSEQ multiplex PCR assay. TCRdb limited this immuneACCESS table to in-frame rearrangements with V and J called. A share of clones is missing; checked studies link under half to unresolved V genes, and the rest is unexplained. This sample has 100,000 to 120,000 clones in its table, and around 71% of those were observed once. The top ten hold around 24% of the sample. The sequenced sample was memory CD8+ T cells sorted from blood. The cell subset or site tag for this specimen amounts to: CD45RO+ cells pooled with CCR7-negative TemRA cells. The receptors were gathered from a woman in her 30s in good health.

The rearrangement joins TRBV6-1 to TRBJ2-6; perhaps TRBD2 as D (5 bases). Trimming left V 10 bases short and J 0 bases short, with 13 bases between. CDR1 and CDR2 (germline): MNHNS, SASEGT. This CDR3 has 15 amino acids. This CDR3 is CATAAGGSGANVLTF. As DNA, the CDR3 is TGTGCCACCGCCGCCGGAGGCTCTGGGGCCAACGTCCTGACTTTC.

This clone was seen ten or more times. In DNA form, the CDR3 reads TGTGCCAGCAGCCCGGGACTAGAAGGCAATGAGCAGTTCTTC. This sequence encodes CASSPGLEGNEQFF. The genes are TRBV6-5 and TRBJ2-1, with 8 bases aligning to TRBD2. The CDR3 has 14 residues. Germline loops: CDR1 MNHEY, CDR2 SVGAGI. V gave up 6 bases and J gave up 6 bases; unmatched junction bases: 7.

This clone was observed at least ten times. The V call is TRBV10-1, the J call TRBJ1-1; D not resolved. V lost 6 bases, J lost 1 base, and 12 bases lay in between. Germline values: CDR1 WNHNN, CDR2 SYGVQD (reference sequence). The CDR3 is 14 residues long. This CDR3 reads CASSARIENTEAFF. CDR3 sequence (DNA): TGCGCCAGCAGCGCGCGTATAGAGAACACTGAAGCTTTCTTT.

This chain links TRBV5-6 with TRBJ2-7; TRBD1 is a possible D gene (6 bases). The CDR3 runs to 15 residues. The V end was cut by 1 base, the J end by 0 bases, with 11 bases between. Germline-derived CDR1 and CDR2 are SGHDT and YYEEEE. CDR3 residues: CASSLRTESSYEQYF. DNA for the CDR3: TGTGCCAGCAGCTTGCGGACAGAGAGCTCCTACGAGCAGTACTTC. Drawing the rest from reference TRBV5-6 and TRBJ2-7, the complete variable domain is DAGVTQSPTHLIKTRGQQVTLRCSPKSGHDTVSWYQQALGQGPQFIFQYYEEEERQRGNFPDRFSGHQFPNYSSELNVNALLLGDSALYLCASSLRTESSYEQYFGPGTRLTVT.

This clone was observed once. CDR3 in DNA: TGCGCCAGCAGCTTGAGTGGCTACTCTGGAAACACCATATATTTT. It specifies CASSLSGYSGNTIYF. The chain employs TRBV5-1 and TRBJ1-3; D is undetermined. Trimming shortened V by 1 base and J by 0 bases, and 8 bases separated the two germline ends. In germline, CDR1 is SGHRS, CDR2 YFSETQ. The CDR3 loop spans 15 amino acids.

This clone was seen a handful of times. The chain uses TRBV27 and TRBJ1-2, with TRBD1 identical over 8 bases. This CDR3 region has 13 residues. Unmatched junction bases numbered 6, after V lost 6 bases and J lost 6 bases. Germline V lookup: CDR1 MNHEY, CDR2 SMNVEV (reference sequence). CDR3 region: CASSPLDRDGYTF. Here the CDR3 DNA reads TGTGCCAGCAGCCCCCTGGACAGGGATGGCTACACCTTC.

The CDR3 DNA sequence: TGTGCCTCCAGTCCGGTAACTAATGAAAAACTGTTTTTT. Protein: CASSPVTNEKLFF. J is TRBJ1-4 and V is TRBV19, with D uncertain. The CDR3 spans 13 residues. V lost 11 bases, J lost 1 base, and 11 bases lay in between. Germline V gene sequence: CDR1 LNHDA, CDR2 SQIVND (reference sequence).

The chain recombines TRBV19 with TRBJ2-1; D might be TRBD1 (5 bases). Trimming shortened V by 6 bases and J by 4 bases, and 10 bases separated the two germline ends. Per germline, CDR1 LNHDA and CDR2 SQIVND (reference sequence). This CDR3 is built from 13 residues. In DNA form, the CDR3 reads TGTGCCAGTAGGCTGGACACTTACAATGAGCAGTTCTTC. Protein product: CASRLDTYNEQFF.

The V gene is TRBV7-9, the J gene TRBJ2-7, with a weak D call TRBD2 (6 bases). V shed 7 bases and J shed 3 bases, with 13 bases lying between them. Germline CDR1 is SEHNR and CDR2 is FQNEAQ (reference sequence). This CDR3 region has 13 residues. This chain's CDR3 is CASNRDGSYEQYF. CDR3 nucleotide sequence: TGTGCCAGCAACCGGGACGGGAGCTACGAGCAGTACTTC.

The DNA for the CDR3 is TGCGCCAGCAGCCAAGTGGGGACTAGCGGCTACGAGCAGTACTTC. This encodes CASSQVGTSGYEQYF. This chain connects TRBV4-1 to TRBJ2-7, with 11 bases fitting TRBD2. From germline, CDR1 is MGHRA and CDR2 YSYEKL. V lost 1 base to trimming and J lost 3 bases; unmatched junction nucleotides: 2. The CDR3 runs to 15 residues.

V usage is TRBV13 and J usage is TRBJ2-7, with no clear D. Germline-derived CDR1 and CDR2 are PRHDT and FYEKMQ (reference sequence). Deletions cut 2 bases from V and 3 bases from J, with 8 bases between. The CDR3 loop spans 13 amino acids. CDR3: CASSLSSLYEQYF. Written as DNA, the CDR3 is TGTGCCAGCAGCTTATCTTCCCTCTACGAGCAGTACTTC.

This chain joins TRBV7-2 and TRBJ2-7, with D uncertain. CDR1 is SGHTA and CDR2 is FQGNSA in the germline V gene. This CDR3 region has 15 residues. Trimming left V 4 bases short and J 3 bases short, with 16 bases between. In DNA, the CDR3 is TGTGCCAGCAGCTCCACGAAACTGCGGATCTACGAGCAGTACTTC. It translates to CASSSTKLRIYEQYF.

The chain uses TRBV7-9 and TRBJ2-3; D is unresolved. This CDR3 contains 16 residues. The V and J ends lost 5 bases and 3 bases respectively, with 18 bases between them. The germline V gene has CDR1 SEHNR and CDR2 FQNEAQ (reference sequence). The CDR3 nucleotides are TGTGCCAGCAGCCCTATAGGACCCAAGCCTACAGATACGCAGTATTTT. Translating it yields CASSPIGPKPTDTQYF.

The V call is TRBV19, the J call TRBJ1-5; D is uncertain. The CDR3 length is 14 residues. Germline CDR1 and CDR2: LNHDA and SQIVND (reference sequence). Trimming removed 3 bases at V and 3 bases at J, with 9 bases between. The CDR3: CASSISGDNQPQHF. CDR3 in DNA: TGTGCCAGTAGTATCAGCGGGGACAATCAGCCCCAGCATTTT.

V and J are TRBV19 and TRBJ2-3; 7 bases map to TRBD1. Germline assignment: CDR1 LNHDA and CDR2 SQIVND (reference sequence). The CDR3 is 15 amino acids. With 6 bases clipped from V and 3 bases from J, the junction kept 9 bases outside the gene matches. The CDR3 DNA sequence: TGTGCCAGTAGGCTAACAGGGGTGAGGACAGATACGCAGTATTTT. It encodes CASRLTGVRTDTQYF.

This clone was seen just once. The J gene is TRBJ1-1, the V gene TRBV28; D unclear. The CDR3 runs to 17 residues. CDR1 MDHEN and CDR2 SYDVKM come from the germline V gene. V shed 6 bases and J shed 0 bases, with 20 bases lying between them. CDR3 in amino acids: CASRSGVAPSLNTEAFF. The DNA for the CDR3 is TGTGCCAGCAGGTCGGGCGTGGCCCCCTCTCTGAACACTGAAGCTTTCTTT.

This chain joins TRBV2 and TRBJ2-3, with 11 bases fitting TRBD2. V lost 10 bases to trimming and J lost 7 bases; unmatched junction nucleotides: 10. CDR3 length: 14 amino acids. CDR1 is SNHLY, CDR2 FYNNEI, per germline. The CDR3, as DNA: TGTGCCACCGGACTAGCGGGTTCTGCTCATACGCAGTATTTT. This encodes CATGLAGSAHTQYF.

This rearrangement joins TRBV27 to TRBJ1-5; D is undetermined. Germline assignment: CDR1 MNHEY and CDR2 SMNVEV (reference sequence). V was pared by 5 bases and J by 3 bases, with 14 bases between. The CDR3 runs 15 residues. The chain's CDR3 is CASSISDGFNQPQHF. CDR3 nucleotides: TGTGCCAGCAGTATTTCCGACGGATTCAATCAGCCCCAGCATTTT.

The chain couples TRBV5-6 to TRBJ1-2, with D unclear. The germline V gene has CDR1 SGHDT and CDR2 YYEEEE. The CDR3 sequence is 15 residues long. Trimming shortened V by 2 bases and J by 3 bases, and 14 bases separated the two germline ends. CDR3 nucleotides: TGTGCCAGCAGCTTTAATTTACGGGAAGACTATGGCTACACCTTC. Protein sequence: CASSFNLREDYGYTF.

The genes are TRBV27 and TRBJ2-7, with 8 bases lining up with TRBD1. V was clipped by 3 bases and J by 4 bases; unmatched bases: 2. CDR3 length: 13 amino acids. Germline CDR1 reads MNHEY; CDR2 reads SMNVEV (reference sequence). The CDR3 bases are TGTGCCAGCAGTTTTGACAGGGGATACGAGCAGTACTTC. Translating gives CASSFDRGYEQYF.

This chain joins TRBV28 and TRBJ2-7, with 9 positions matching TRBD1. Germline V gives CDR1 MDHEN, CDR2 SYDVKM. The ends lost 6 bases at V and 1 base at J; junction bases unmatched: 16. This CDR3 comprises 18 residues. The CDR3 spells CASRGDRVLSFGSYEQYF. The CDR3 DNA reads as TGTGCCAGCAGGGGGGACAGGGTGTTGAGTTTTGGGTCCTACGAGCAGTACTTC.